The clone carrying this T cell receptor beta chain was observed a few times. This entry is derived from a study of T-cell memory formation after mild COVID-19. TCRdb passed the 5' RACE reads through MiXCR, listing each CDR3 protein once. The profile shows 100,000 to 120,000 distinct CDR3 sequences, approximately 22% of them singletons. Trimming removed 2 bases from V and 8 bases from J, with 7 bases in between. This CDR3 comprises 12 residues. Germline V CDR1 and CDR2: SGHVS, FQNEAQ. The source is a man between 18 and 35 years old who had mild COVID-19 (a few samples of this study predate the infection). Cell type and time point are not known. Specimen: PBMCs or a T cell subset sorted from them (not recorded which). The chain carries TRBV7-8 and TRBJ2-4; a weak D match, TRBD2 (5 bases). CDR3 sequence (DNA): TGTGCCAGCAGCTTACTAGCAGACATTCAGTACTTC. Residues: CASSLLADIQYF.